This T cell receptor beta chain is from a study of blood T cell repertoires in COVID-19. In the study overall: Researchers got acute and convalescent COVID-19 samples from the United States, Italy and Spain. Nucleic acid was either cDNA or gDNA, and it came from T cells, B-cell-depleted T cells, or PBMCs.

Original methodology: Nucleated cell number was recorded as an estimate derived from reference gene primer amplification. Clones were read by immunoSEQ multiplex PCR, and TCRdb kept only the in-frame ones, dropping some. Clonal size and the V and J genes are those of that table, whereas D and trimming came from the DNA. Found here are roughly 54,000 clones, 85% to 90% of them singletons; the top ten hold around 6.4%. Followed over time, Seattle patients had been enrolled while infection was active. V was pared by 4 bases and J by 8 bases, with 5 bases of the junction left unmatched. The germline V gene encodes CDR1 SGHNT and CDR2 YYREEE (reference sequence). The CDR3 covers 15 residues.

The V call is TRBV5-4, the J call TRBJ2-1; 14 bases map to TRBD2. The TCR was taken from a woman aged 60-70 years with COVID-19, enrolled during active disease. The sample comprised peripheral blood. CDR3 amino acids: CASSPGLAGADEQFF. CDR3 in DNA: TGTGCCAGCAGCCCGGGACTAGCGGGAGCCGATGAGCAGTTCTTC.